The clone carrying this T cell receptor (beta chain) was counted once. Its target is unknown. Profiled with immunoSEQ multiplex PCR; TCRdb holds only in-frame clones, not every one. The sample holds under 130,000 clones, 88% seen once. This record comes from a study of T cell responses to AZD1222 COVID-19 vaccine. Study summary: Second-dose timings of about 4 or about 12 weeks were pooled. Broader study findings: Spike regions recognized by vaccine-associated CD4 TCRs spanned the protein, led by 160-218 and 743-854.

The CDR3 consists of 14 residues. The V end was cut by 0 bases, the J end by 4 bases, with 10 bases between. Germline V gene data show CDR1 as SGHRS and CDR2 as YFSETQ. The sample here was peripheral blood, taken on day 0 of AZD1222 vaccination. The receptor was derived from an adult in good health. The chain employs TRBV5-1 and TRBJ1-1; D is ambiguous. In DNA form, the CDR3 reads TGCGCCAGCAGCTTGGGCGGGGTAGGCACTGAAGCTTTCTTT. This encodes CASSLGGVGTEAFF. Complete variable domain (other parts from reference TRBV5-1 and TRBJ1-1): KAGVTQTPRYLIKTRGQQVTLSCSPISGHRSVSWYQQTPGQGLQFLFEYFSETQRNKGNFPGRFSGRQFSNSRSEMNVSTLELGDSALYLCASSLGGVGTEAFFGQGTRLTVV.